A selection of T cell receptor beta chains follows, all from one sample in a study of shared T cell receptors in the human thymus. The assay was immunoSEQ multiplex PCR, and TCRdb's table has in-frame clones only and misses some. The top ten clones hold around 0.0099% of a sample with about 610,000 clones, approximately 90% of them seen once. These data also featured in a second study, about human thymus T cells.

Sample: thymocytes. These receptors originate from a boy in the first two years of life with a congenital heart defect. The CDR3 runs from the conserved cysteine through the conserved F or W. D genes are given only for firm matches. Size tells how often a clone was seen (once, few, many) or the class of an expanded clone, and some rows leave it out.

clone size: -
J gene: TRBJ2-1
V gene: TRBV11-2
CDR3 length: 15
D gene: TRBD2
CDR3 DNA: TGTGCCAGCAGCTTAGATGGGCTAGCGGGATGTGAGCAGTTCTTC
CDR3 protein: CASSLDGLAGCEQFF

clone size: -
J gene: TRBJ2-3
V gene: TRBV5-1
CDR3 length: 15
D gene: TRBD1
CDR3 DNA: TGCGCCAGCAGCCGGACAGGCATTGAGGCAGATACGCAGTATTTT
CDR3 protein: CASSRTGIEADTQYF

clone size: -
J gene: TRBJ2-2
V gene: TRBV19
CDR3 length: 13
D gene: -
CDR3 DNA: TGTGCCAGTAGCCCCGGGGGTGCCGGGGAGCTGTTTTTT
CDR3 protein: CASSPGGAGELFF

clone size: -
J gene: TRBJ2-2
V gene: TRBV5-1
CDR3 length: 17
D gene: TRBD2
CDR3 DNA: TGCGCCAGCGGGGACTCTGAGCGGGAGGGGCACACCGGGGAGCTGTTTTTT
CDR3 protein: CASGDSEREGHTGELFF

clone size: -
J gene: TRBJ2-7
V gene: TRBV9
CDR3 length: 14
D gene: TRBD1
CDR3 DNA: TGTGCCAGCAGCTTTAACGGACAGGGCTACGAGCAGTACTTC
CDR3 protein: CASSFNGQGYEQYF

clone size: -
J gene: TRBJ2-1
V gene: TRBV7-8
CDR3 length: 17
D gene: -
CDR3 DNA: TGTGCCAGCAGCCCCCTGGGGAGGAGCGGAGCTCTCAATGAGCAGTTCTTC
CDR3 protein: CASSPLGRSGALNEQFF

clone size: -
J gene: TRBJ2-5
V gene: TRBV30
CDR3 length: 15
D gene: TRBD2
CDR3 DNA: TGTGCCTGGAAGAGGGCTAGCGGGAGTATCGAGACCCAGTACTTC
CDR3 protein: CAWKRASGSIETQYF

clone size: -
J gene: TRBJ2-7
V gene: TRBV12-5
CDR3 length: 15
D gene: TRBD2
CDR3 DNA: TGTGCTAGTGGTTCCCCGATAGCGGGTCCCTACGAGCAGTACTTC
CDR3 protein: CASGSPIAGPYEQYF

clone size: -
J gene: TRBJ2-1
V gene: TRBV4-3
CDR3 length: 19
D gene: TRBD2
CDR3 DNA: TGCGCCAGCAGCCAAGGTCGTAAGGTAGCGGGGACCCCCTACAATGAGCAGTTCTTC
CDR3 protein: CASSQGRKVAGTPYNEQFF

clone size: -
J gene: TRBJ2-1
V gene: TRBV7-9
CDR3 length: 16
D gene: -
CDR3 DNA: TGTGCCAGCAGCCATGGCCTGGAGGTCCCTTACAATGAGCAGTTCTTC
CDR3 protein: CASSHGLEVPYNEQFF

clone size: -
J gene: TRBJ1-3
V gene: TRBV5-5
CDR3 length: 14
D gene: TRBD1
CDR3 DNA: TGTGCCAGCAGTAGGACAGGGCTCGGAAACACCATATATTTT
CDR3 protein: CASSRTGLGNTIYF

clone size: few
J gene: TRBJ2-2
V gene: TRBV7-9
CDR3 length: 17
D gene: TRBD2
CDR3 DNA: TGTGCCAGCAGCTTAGCGGTTCGGACTAGCGGAACCGGGGAGCTGTTTTTT
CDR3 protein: CASSLAVRTSGTGELFF

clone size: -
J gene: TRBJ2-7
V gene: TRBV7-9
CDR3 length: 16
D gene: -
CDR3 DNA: TGTGCCAGCAGCTTAGCAGAAAAGGACAGCACCTACGAGCAGTACTTC
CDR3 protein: CASSLAEKDSTYEQYF

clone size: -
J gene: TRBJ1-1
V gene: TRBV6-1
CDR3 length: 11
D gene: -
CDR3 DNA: TGTGCCACGGGGAAGAACACTGAAGCTTTCTTT
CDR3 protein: CATGKNTEAFF

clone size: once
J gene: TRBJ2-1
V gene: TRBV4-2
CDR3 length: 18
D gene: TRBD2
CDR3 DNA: TGTGCCAGCAGCCAAGATCTGGCTAGCGGGAGGTCCTACAATGAGCAGTTCTTC
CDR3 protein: CASSQDLASGRSYNEQFF

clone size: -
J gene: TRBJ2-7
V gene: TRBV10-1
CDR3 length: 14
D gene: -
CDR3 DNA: TGCGCCAGTTCCCCGGACACCACTTTCTACGAGCAGTACTTC
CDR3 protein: CASSPDTTFYEQYF

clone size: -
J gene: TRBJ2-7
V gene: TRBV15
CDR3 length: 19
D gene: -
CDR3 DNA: TGTGCCACCAGCAGAGATGAGTCAGGGACTCCTTCCACCTTCTACGAGCAGTACTTC
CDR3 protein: CATSRDESGTPSTFYEQYF